The clone carrying this T cell receptor (beta chain) was observed a handful of times. The antigen is not known. This specimen belongs to a study of cytotoxic CD8 clonotypes in ibrutinib-treated CLL. Study-wide results and limits: Having risen at ibrutinib response, clonality had fallen back toward baseline by progression.

V shed 7 bases and J shed 1 base, with 9 bases lying between them. CDR3 size: 13 residues. Germline V gene lookup returns CDR1 WNHNN and CDR2 SYGVQD (reference sequence). TCRdb keeps only in-frame clones here, not all; method: immunoSEQ multiplex PCR. The data hold around 310,000 clones, with roughly 80% observed a single time. The source of roughly 2.1 micrograms of genomic DNA for TCR beta libraries was cryopreserved PBMCs. The sample was PBMCs, taken before ibrutinib treatment. The chain combines TRBV10-1 with TRBJ2-3; D possibly corresponds to TRBD2 (6 bases). This TCR derives from a human donor with chronic lymphocytic leukemia. The CDR3 nucleotides read TGCGCCAGCACTGCTAGCGGCACAGATACGCAGTATTTT. This encodes CASTASGTDTQYF.